These T cell receptor beta chains were read from a single sample in a study of blood T cells in healthy people across ages. TCRdb recomputed calls from the 5' RACE reads with MiXCR, one row per CDR3 protein. The repertoire holds 1,800,000 or so distinct CDR3 sequences, about two fifths seen once, with 20% to 25% in the top ten. Sequences were obtained from blood. These receptors came from a human donor in good health. CDR3s include the opening cysteine and the closing phenylalanine or tryptophan. A D gene is named only where the DNA matches it firmly. Clone size, where shown, is once, few, many, or a class for clones that have expanded.

j_gene,v_gene,abundance,d_gene,CDR3nt,CDR3aa
TRBJ2-5,TRBV12-5,few,TRBD2,TGTGCTAGTGCCGGGGGAGGGGAGACCCAGTACTTC,CASAGGGETQYF
TRBJ2-5,TRBV11-2,-,-,TGTGCCAGCAGCTTAGGGATGGAGGGGGAGTCCTGGGAGACCCAGTACTTC,CASSLGMEGESWETQYF
TRBJ2-3,TRBV29-1,-,TRBD2,TGCAGCGTTTACTTAAATAGCGGGGGGACAGATACGCAGTATTTT,CSVYLNSGGTDTQYF
TRBJ2-1,TRBV7-9,-,TRBD2,TGTGCCAGCAGCTTAACAAGCGGGGGGTATGGGAATGAGCAGTTCTTC,CASSLTSGGYGNEQFF
TRBJ1-5,TRBV20-1,few,-,TGCAGTGCTAGAGAAAGGGAAAGCCAGCCCCAGCATTTT,CSARERESQPQHF
TRBJ2-7,TRBV20-1,-,TRBD1,TGCAATGCCAGGGGGACAGGGACAGCCTACGAGCAGTACTTC,CNARGTGTAYEQYF
TRBJ2-5,TRBV18,few,-,TGTGCCAGCTCACCACAAGCTAGACCGACCCAGTACTTC,CASSPQARPTQYF
TRBJ2-1,TRBV30,-,-,TGTGCCTGGAGTGTATCACCCTACAATGAGCAGTTCTTC,CAWSVSPYNEQFF
TRBJ1-3,TRBV12-3/TRBV12-4,-,-,TGTGCCAGCAGTTTAGAAGGTAGTGACAGTCCATCGTGGATGGCAGGAAACACCATATATTTT,CASSLEGSDSPSWMAGNTIYF
TRBJ2-5,TRBV3-1,-,-,TGTGCCAGCAGCCAAGACACCATAGGACCCACGGAGCGGTACTTC,CASSQDTIGPTERYF
TRBJ2-3,TRBV7-3,-,-,TGTGCCAGCAGCCCTCAAGGCTATACGCAGTATTTT,CASSPQGYTQYF
TRBJ1-5,TRBV20-1,-,TRBD1,TGCAGTGCTAGAGATAGAAGACAGGGAGTAAGCAATCAGCCCCAGCATTTT,CSARDRRQGVSNQPQHF